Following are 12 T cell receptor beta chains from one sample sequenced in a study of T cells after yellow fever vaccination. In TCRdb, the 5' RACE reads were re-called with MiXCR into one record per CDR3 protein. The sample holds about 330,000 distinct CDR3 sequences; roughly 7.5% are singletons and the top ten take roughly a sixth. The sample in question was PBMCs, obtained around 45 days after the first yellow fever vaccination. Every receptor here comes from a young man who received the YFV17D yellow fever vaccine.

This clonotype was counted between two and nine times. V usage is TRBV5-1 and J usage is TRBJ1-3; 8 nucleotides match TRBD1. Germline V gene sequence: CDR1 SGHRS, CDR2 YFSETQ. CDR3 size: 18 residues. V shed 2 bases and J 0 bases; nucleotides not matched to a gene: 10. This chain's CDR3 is CASSFVPGQDFSGNTIYF. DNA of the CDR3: TGCGCCAGCAGCTTCGTCCCGGGACAGGATTTCTCTGGAAACACCATATATTTT. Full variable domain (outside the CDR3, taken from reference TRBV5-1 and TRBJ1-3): KAGVTQTPRYLIKTRGQQVTLSCSPISGHRSVSWYQQTPGQGLQFLFEYFSETQRNKGNFPGRFSGRQFSNSRSEMNVSTLELGDSALYLCASSFVPGQDFSGNTIYFGEGSWLTVV.

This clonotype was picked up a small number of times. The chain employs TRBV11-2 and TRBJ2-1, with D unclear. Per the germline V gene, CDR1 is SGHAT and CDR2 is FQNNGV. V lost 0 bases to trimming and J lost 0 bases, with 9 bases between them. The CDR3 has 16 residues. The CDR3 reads CASSLEVTYSYNEQFF. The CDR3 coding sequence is TGTGCCAGCAGCTTAGAGGTAACTTACTCCTACAATGAGCAGTTCTTC. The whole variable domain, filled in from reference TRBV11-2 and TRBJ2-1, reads EAGVAQSPRYKIIEKRQSVAFWCNPISGHATLYWYQQILGQGPKLLIQFQNNGVVDDSQLPKDRFSAERLKGVDSTLKIQPAKLEDSAVYLCASSLEVTYSYNEQFFGPGTRLTVL.

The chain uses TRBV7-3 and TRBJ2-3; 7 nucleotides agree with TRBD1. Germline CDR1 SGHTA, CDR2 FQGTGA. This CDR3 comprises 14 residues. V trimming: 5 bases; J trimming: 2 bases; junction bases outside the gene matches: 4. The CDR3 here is CASSTGQLTDTQYF. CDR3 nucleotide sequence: TGTGCCAGCAGCACGGGACAGCTCACAGATACGCAGTATTTT.

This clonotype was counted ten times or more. The CDR3 protein is CASSQGQGNIQYF. The CDR3 bases are TGTGCCAGCAGCCAAGGACAGGGAAACATTCAGTACTTC. This rearrangement joins TRBV14 to TRBJ2-4; 7 bases are shared with TRBD1. Germline-derived CDR1 and CDR2 are SGHDN and FVKESK. The CDR3 is made up of 13 amino acids. J lost 6 bases, V lost 1 base, and 0 bases had no gene match.

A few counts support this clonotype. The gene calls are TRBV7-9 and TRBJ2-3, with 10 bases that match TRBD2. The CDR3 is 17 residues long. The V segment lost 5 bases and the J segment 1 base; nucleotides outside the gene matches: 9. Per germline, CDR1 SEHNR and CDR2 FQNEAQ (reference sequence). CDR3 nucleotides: TGTGCCAGCAGCCGTTTGTTAGCGGGGGGTGGCACAGATACGCAGTATTTT. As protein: CASSRLLAGGGTDTQYF.

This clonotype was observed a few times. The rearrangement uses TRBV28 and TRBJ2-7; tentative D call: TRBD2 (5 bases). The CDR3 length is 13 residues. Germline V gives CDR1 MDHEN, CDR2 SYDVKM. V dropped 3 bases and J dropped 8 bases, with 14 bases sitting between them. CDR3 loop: CASSLEDSGQQYV. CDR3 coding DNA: TGTGCCAGCAGTTTGGAGGACTCCGGCCAGCAGTACGTC.

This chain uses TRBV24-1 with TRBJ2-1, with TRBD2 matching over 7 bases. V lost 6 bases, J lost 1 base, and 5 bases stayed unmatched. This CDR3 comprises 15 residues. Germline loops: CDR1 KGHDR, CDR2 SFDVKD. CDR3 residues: CATSKGGGSYNEQFF. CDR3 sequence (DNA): TGTGCCACCAGTAAAGGCGGGGGATCCTACAATGAGCAGTTCTTC.

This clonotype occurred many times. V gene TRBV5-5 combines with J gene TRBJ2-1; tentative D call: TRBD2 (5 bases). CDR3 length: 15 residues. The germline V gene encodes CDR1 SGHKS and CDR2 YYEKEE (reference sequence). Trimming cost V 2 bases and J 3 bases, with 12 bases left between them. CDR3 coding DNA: TGTGCCAGCAGCTTCGCCCCGGGGATCTACAATGAGCAGTTCTTC. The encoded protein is CASSFAPGIYNEQFF.

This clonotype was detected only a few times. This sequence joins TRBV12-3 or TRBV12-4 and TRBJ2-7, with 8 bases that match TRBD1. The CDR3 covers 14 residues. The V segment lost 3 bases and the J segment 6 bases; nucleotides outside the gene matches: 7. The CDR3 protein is CASSFTQGDVEQYF. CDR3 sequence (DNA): TGTGCCAGCAGTTTTACACAGGGGGATGTCGAGCAGTACTTC.

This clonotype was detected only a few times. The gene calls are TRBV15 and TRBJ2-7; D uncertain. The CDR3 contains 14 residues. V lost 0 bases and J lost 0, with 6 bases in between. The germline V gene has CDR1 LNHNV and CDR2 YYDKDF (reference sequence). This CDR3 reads CATSRDLDSYEQYF. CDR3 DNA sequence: TGTGCCACCAGCAGAGATCTAGACTCCTACGAGCAGTACTTC.

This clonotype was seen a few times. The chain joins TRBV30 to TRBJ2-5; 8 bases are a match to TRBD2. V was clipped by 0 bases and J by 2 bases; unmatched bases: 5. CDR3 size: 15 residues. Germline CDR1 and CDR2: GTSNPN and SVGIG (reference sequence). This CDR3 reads CAWSVGTSNQETQYF. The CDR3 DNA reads TGTGCCTGGAGTGTCGGGACTAGTAATCAAGAGACCCAGTACTTC.

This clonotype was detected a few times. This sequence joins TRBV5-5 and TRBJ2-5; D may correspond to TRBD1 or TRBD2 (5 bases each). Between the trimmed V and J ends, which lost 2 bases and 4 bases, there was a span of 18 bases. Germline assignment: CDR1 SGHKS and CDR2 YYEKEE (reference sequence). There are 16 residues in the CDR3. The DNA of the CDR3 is TGTGCCAGCAGCTTCCGCCGGGACGCACCTCTAGAGACCCAGTACTTC. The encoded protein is CASSFRRDAPLETQYF.